This T cell receptor beta chain originates from a study of monozygotic twins with inflammatory bowel disease. This CDR3 has 14 amino acids. Germline lookup yields CDR1 DFQATT and CDR2 SNEGSKA (reference sequence). From the 5' RACE reads, TCRdb lists one entry per CDR3 protein and no DNA. Here the sample table reports approximately 340,000 distinct CDR3 sequences. This receptor was taken from a human donor with ulcerative colitis or Crohn's disease, or a healthy co-twin of an affected twin (not recorded which). Source material: blood. V usage is TRBV20-1 and J usage is TRBJ1-3; no DNA is available, so the TRBD1 call from TCRdb remains unchecked. CDR3: CSAPVWGSGNTIYF.